These T cell receptor beta chains were read from a single sample in a study of shared clonotypes between healthy human individuals. Data came from immunoSEQ multiplex PCR; TCRdb stores just in-frame clones and leaves some out. This table has about 1 million clones, roughly 70% appearing once. Sequencing used memory CD4+ T cells sorted from blood. These TCRs come from a man aged 18 to 29 in good health. Both conserved end residues are part of each CDR3. D genes are given only for firm matches. Clone size is shown for a subset of rows, as once, few, many or a class of expanded clone.

V: TRBV27
size: .
D: .
J: TRBJ2-7
CDR3: CASSLTGSYEQYF
DNA: TGTGCCAGCAGTTTAACGGGGTCCTACGAGCAGTACTTC

V: TRBV27
size: few
D: TRBD1
J: TRBJ2-3
CDR3: CASSFPGQGFQYF
DNA: TGTGCCAGCAGTTTCCCGGGACAGGGGTTTCAGTATTTT

V: TRBV18
size: once
D: .
J: TRBJ1-4
CDR3: CASSPKPGSEKLFF
DNA: TGTGCCAGCTCACCGAAGCCAGGGAGCGAAAAACTGTTTTTT

V: TRBV7-2
size: once
D: .
J: TRBJ2-2
CDR3: CASSLGPQGSNTGELFF
DNA: TGTGCCAGCAGCTTAGGGCCACAGGGTTCGAACACCGGGGAGCTGTTTTTT

V: TRBV5-1
size: .
D: .
J: TRBJ2-1
CDR3: CASSLTDRSDEQFF
DNA: TGCGCCAGCAGCTTGACCGACAGGAGCGATGAGCAGTTCTTC

V: TRBV7-2
size: .
D: TRBD2
J: TRBJ2-1
CDR3: CASSLGGRAHEQFF
DNA: TGTGCCAGCAGCTTAGGCGGGAGGGCGCATGAGCAGTTCTTC

V: TRBV6-1
size: few
D: TRBD2
J: TRBJ2-7
CDR3: CASERGDTYEQYF
DNA: TGTGCCAGCGAACGGGGGGATACCTACGAGCAGTACTTC

V: TRBV6-1
size: .
D: .
J: TRBJ2-1
CDR3: CASSGLTGSSYNEQFF
DNA: TGTGCCAGCAGTGGACTTACAGGGAGCTCCTACAATGAGCAGTTCTTC

V: TRBV6-6
size: .
D: .
J: TRBJ2-7
CDR3: CASSYEGISYEQYF
DNA: TGTGCCAGCAGTTACGAAGGGATTTCCTACGAGCAGTACTTC

V: TRBV9
size: few
D: .
J: TRBJ2-7
CDR3: CASSVGQASSYEQYF
DNA: TGTGCCAGCAGCGTAGGGCAGGCCTCATCCTACGAGCAGTACTTC

V: TRBV5-1
size: .
D: .
J: TRBJ1-3
CDR3: CASSLASGEGAGNTIYF
DNA: TGCGCCAGCAGCTTGGCCTCAGGGGAAGGCGCTGGAAACACCATATATTTT

V: TRBV19
size: few
D: TRBD1
J: TRBJ2-4
CDR3: CASADRTLAKNIQYF
DNA: TGTGCCAGTGCGGACAGGACGTTAGCCAAAAACATTCAGTACTTC

V: TRBV5-1
size: .
D: .
J: TRBJ2-4
CDR3: CASSLTESPNIQYF
DNA: TGCGCCAGCAGCTTGACCGAAAGCCCAAACATTCAGTACTTC

V: TRBV12-2
size: .
D: .
J: TRBJ2-3
CDR3: CASRLGKGGDGTDTQYF
DNA: TGTGCAAGTCGCTTAGGTAAGGGCGGGGACGGCACAGATACGCAGTATTTT

V: TRBV5-6
size: .
D: .
J: TRBJ1-3
CDR3: CASSDIQVSSGNTIYF
DNA: TGTGCCAGCAGCGATATACAGGTGTCCTCTGGAAACACCATATATTTT

V: TRBV5-1
size: .
D: .
J: TRBJ1-1
CDR3: CASSLDLTTEAFF
DNA: TGCGCCAGCAGCTTGGATTTAACGACTGAAGCTTTCTTT

V: TRBV5-1
size: few
D: .
J: TRBJ2-7
CDR3: CASSSDPGPRGYEQYF
DNA: TGCGCCAGCAGCTCCGACCCGGGACCGAGGGGCTACGAGCAGTACTTC

V: TRBV6-5
size: once
D: .
J: TRBJ2-5
CDR3: CASRDQWTQYF
DNA: TGTGCCAGCAGGGACCAATGGACCCAGTACTTC

V: TRBV4-3
size: .
D: .
J: TRBJ2-1
CDR3: CASSQGRLDEQFF
DNA: TGCGCCAGCAGCCAAGGACGACTTGACGAGCAGTTCTTC

V: TRBV10-1
size: once
D: TRBD2
J: TRBJ2-1
CDR3: CASSSGLAGSNEQFF
DNA: TGCGCCAGCAGTTCGGGACTAGCGGGATCGAATGAGCAGTTCTTC

V: TRBV2
size: .
D: TRBD2
J: TRBJ2-7
CDR3: CASRRLAGGWQYF
DNA: TGTGCCAGCAGGAGGCTAGCGGGGGGGTGGCAGTACTTC

V: TRBV7-2
size: .
D: .
J: TRBJ2-2
CDR3: CASSLVSILTGELFF
DNA: TGTGCCAGCAGCTTAGTGTCTATCCTCACCGGGGAGCTGTTTTTT

V: TRBV5-1
size: .
D: .
J: TRBJ2-7
CDR3: CASSPLPQGAASYEQYF
DNA: TGCGCCAGCAGCCCGTTGCCCCAAGGAGCGGCCTCCTACGAGCAGTACTTC

V: TRBV9
size: .
D: .
J: TRBJ2-1
CDR3: CASSAYPPYEQFF
DNA: TGTGCCAGCAGCGCCTACCCCCCATACGAGCAGTTCTTC

V: TRBV29-1
size: .
D: TRBD1
J: TRBJ1-2
CDR3: CSVLTGGGYTF
DNA: TGCAGCGTCCTTACAGGGGGGGGCTACACCTTC

V: TRBV28
size: few
D: .
J: TRBJ2-7
CDR3: CASSPTSRGRGLYEQYF
DNA: TGTGCCAGCAGTCCCACCTCGCGGGGCCGCGGTCTATACGAGCAGTACTTC

V: TRBV19
size: few
D: .
J: TRBJ1-2
CDR3: CASSTQGANYGYTF
DNA: TGTGCCAGTAGTACACAGGGTGCTAACTATGGCTACACCTTC

V: TRBV10-1
size: .
D: TRBD2
J: TRBJ2-5
CDR3: CASSEWEGETQYF
DNA: TGCGCCAGCAGTGAGTGGGAGGGAGAGACCCAGTACTTC

V: TRBV28
size: .
D: .
J: TRBJ2-7
CDR3: CASSASDIAYEQYF
DNA: TGTGCCAGCAGTGCTTCGGACATAGCCTACGAGCAGTACTTC

V: TRBV19
size: .
D: .
J: TRBJ2-7
CDR3: CASMARTYEQYF
DNA: TGTGCCAGTATGGCCAGAACCTACGAGCAGTACTTC

V: TRBV5-1
size: .
D: TRBD1
J: TRBJ2-7
CDR3: CASTRGGSYEQYF
DNA: TGCGCCAGCACCCGAGGGGGCAGCTACGAGCAGTACTTC

V: TRBV28
size: .
D: .
J: TRBJ1-2
CDR3: CASSPSGYGYTF
DNA: TGTGCCAGCAGCCCGTCAGGGTATGGCTACACCTTC

V: TRBV7-2
size: .
D: .
J: TRBJ1-5
CDR3: CASSLQGLGNQPQHF
DNA: TGTGCCAGCAGCTTACAGGGGCTGGGCAATCAGCCCCAGCATTTT

V: TRBV7-2
size: few
D: TRBD2
J: TRBJ2-7
CDR3: CASSSGGSSYEQYF
DNA: TGTGCCAGCAGCTCCGGCGGGAGCTCCTACGAGCAGTACTTC

V: TRBV11-3
size: few
D: .
J: TRBJ2-7
CDR3: CASSLEVTGEQYF
DNA: TGTGCCAGCAGCTTAGAGGTAACGGGCGAGCAGTACTTC

V: TRBV10-2
size: .
D: .
J: TRBJ2-1
CDR3: CASGNYNEQFF
DNA: TGCGCCAGCGGAAACTACAATGAGCAGTTCTTC

V: TRBV2
size: once
D: TRBD1
J: TRBJ1-4
CDR3: CASDRGANEKLFF
DNA: TGTGCCAGCGACAGGGGGGCTAATGAAAAACTGTTTTTT

V: TRBV19
size: .
D: .
J: TRBJ1-5
CDR3: CASSPDGFNQPQHF
DNA: TGTGCCAGTAGTCCTGACGGTTTCAATCAGCCCCAGCATTTT

V: TRBV2
size: once
D: TRBD1
J: TRBJ1-2
CDR3: CASLSGGGGYTF
DNA: TGTGCCAGCCTATCAGGGGGAGGAGGCTACACCTTC

V: TRBV5-1
size: .
D: .
J: TRBJ2-5
CDR3: CASSLEPKETQYF
DNA: TGCGCCAGCAGCCTGGAACCGAAAGAGACCCAGTACTTC

V: TRBV11-2
size: .
D: .
J: TRBJ1-6
CDR3: CASSLGWGASSPLHF
DNA: TGTGCCAGCAGCTTAGGTTGGGGGGCCAGTTCACCCCTCCACTTT

V: TRBV21-1
size: .
D: .
J: TRBJ1-1
CDR3: CASSGIGKDRARNTEAFF
DNA: TGTGCCAGCAGCGGAATAGGCAAGGACAGGGCTCGGAACACTGAAGCTTTCTTT

V: TRBV18
size: .
D: .
J: TRBJ1-1
CDR3: CASSKPGNTEAFF
DNA: TGTGCCAGCTCAAAACCGGGTAACACTGAAGCTTTCTTT

V: TRBV2
size: once
D: TRBD1
J: TRBJ1-5
CDR3: CASSGGQGGNQPQHF
DNA: TGTGCCAGCAGCGGAGGACAGGGTGGAAATCAGCCCCAGCATTTT

V: TRBV5-1
size: once
D: TRBD1
J: TRBJ2-3
CDR3: CASSGQGRSTDTQYF
DNA: TGCGCCAGCAGCGGACAGGGGCGGTCCACAGATACGCAGTATTTT

V: TRBV20-1
size: once
D: .
J: TRBJ2-3
CDR3: CLPDRLDTQYF
DNA: TGCCTCCCTGACAGGCTCGATACGCAGTATTTT

V: TRBV11-2
size: .
D: .
J: TRBJ2-5
CDR3: CASSLASLQETQYF
DNA: TGTGCCAGCAGCTTGGCCTCCCTCCAAGAGACCCAGTACTTC

V: TRBV5-6
size: .
D: TRBD1
J: TRBJ1-4
CDR3: CASSFGQGDEKLFF
DNA: TGTGCCAGCAGCTTTGGGCAGGGGGATGAAAAACTGTTTTTT

V: TRBV6-1
size: .
D: TRBD1
J: TRBJ2-1
CDR3: CASSPDRGQGGEQFF
DNA: TGTGCCAGCAGCCCGGACAGGGGGCAGGGGGGGGAGCAGTTCTTC

V: TRBV6-4
size: .
D: .
J: TRBJ1-2
CDR3: CASSDSAGGDYGYTF
DNA: TGTGCCAGCAGTGACTCAGCAGGAGGGGACTATGGCTACACCTTC

V: TRBV5-8
size: .
D: .
J: TRBJ1-5
CDR3: CASTGRGGLGNQPQHF
DNA: TGTGCCAGCACAGGACGGGGGGGTTTGGGCAATCAGCCCCAGCATTTT

V: TRBV10-3
size: once
D: .
J: TRBJ1-4
CDR3: CAISLTGPVVREKLFF
DNA: TGTGCCATCAGTTTGACAGGTCCTGTAGTTCGGGAAAAACTGTTTTTT

V: TRBV11-3
size: .
D: .
J: TRBJ2-1
CDR3: CASSPGWGNNEQFF
DNA: TGTGCCAGCAGCCCCGGTTGGGGGAACAATGAGCAGTTCTTC

V: TRBV5-4
size: .
D: TRBD1
J: TRBJ2-3
CDR3: CASRTGGAYIADTQYF
DNA: TGTGCCAGCAGAACAGGGGGCGCATATATAGCAGATACGCAGTATTTT

V: TRBV11-2
size: .
D: TRBD2
J: TRBJ2-1
CDR3: CASSPGLASNEQFF
DNA: TGTGCCAGCAGCCCGGGACTAGCTTCCAATGAGCAGTTCTTC